Presented here are 21 T cell receptor beta chains from one specimen sequenced in a study of beta chain features in type 1 diabetes. The investigators reverse transcribed all of the isolated RNA, so they sequenced expressed TCRB transcripts. The data were produced by immunoSEQ multiplex PCR, yet TCRdb's version contains in-frame clones alone and is incomplete. This sample carries about 650,000 clones, roughly 12% of them seen once, and the ten largest clones take roughly 0.11%. No antigen has been assigned to these receptors. The study's findings and limits: In every one of the four CD4+ subsets, TCRB CDR3s were moderately but significantly shorter in Type 1 diabetes patients.

Sequencing was performed on naive CD4+ T cells from blood. The receptors originated from a man aged 25-45 years with type 1 diabetes.

This chain uses TRBV2 with TRBJ2-5; no clear D. Per the germline V gene, CDR1 is SNHLY and CDR2 is FYNNEI. CDR3 length: 13 residues. With 10 bases removed from V and 4 bases from J, the gap between germline ends came to 16 bases. Here the CDR3 DNA reads TGTGCCACCAATGGTGTCCTGGGAGAGACCCAGTACTTC. It specifies CATNGVLGETQYF.

This clone occurred a few times. The rearrangement uses TRBV7-9 and TRBJ2-7; the D gene is possibly TRBD2 (6 bases). Germline V gene lookup returns CDR1 SEHNR and CDR2 FQNEAQ (reference sequence). Trimming took off 3 bases at V and 4 bases at J, with 16 bases between the two ends. The CDR3 length is 15 residues. CDR3: CASSLHLGGSYEQYF. CDR3 DNA: TGTGCCAGCAGCTTGCATCTAGGAGGGTCATACGAGCAGTACTTC. Drawing the rest from reference TRBV7-9 and TRBJ2-7, the complete variable domain is DTGVSQNPRHKITKRGQNVTFRCDPISEHNRLYWYRQTLGQGPEFLTYFQNEAQLEKSRLLSDRFSAERPKGSFSTLEIQRTEQGDSAMYLCASSLHLGGSYEQYFGPGTRLTVT.

The chain couples TRBV2 to TRBJ2-5; 10 nucleotides align to TRBD2. Trimming removed 6 bases from V and 3 bases from J; junction bases left unmatched: 10. The germline gives CDR1 SNHLY, CDR2 FYNNEI. The CDR3 has 16 amino acids. CDR3 loop: CASSKRGGPTEETQYF. Here the CDR3 DNA reads TGTGCCAGCAGCAAGCGGGGGGGACCAACCGAAGAGACCCAGTACTTC.

The rearrangement joins TRBV5-6 to TRBJ2-1; D is perhaps TRBD2 (6 bases). Germline V gene data show CDR1 as SGHDT and CDR2 as YYEEEE. Trimming left V 5 bases short and J 8 bases short, with 23 bases between. CDR3 length: 16 amino acids. The CDR3 here is CASRPFLASERDEQFF. CDR3 nucleotides: TGTGCCAGCAGACCTTTCCTAGCGTCCGAGAGGGATGAGCAGTTCTTC.

This clone was observed a handful of times. The chain combines TRBV18 with TRBJ1-5; D is possibly TRBD1 (6 bases). V was clipped by 5 bases and J by 4 bases, with 15 bases between them. Germline CDR1 and CDR2: KGHSH and LQKENI. The length of the CDR3 is 15 residues. The CDR3 sequence is CASSVRTQGNQPQHF. DNA of the CDR3: TGTGCCAGCTCAGTGAGGACTCAGGGGAATCAGCCCCAGCATTTT.

This clone appeared a few times. The chain combines TRBV18 with TRBJ2-7; 9 bases agree with TRBD1. Losses at the gene ends were 0 bases for V and 5 bases for J; bases not matched to a gene: 8. The germline V gene has CDR1 KGHSH and CDR2 LQKENI. The CDR3 spans 16 residues. The CDR3 sequence is CASSPPKGTGPHEQYF. CDR3 bases: TGTGCCAGCTCACCACCGAAAGGGACAGGGCCCCACGAGCAGTACTTC. Variable domain in full (rest from reference TRBV18 and TRBJ2-7): NAGVMQNPRHLVRRRGQEARLRCSPMKGHSHVYWYRQLPEEGLKFMVYLQKENIIDESGMPKERFSAEFPKEGPSILRIQQVVRGDSAAYFCASSPPKGTGPHEQYFGPGTRLTVT.

The CDR3 DNA sequence: TGTGCCAGCAGCTTAGTAGGGGGAGACTCACCCCTCCACTTT. Translated, it gives CASSLVGGDSPLHF. The chain carries TRBV7-2 and TRBJ1-6; D possibly corresponds to TRBD1 (6 bases). The CDR3 contains 14 residues. Trimming left V 1 base short and J 10 bases short, with 11 bases between. CDR1 and CDR2 from the germline V gene are SGHTA and FQGNSA.

The J gene is TRBJ1-5, the V gene TRBV7-2; D perhaps matches TRBD1 (5 bases). Germline V gene data show CDR1 as SGHTA and CDR2 as FQGNSA. This CDR3 is 15 amino acids long. Trimming shortened V by 3 bases and J by 5 bases, and 14 bases separated the two germline ends. CDR3 sequence (DNA): TGTGCCAGCAGCTTGGGGCAGGGCTCGTATCAGCCCCAGCATTTT. Translating it yields CASSLGQGSYQPQHF.

CDR3: CASSPRLLAGVEETQYF. The CDR3 DNA is TGTGCCAGCAGCCCTCGATTACTAGCGGGGGTAGAAGAGACCCAGTACTTC. The chain joins TRBV13 to TRBJ2-5; 11 bases fit TRBD2. CDR1 is PRHDT and CDR2 is FYEKMQ in the germline V gene (reference sequence). With 5 bases clipped from V and 3 bases from J, the junction kept 11 bases outside the gene matches. The CDR3 is 17 amino acids.

The gene calls are TRBV18 and TRBJ2-3, with D perhaps matching TRBD2 (5 bases). V was pared by 5 bases and J by 0 bases, with 6 bases between. The CDR3 sequence is 13 residues long. Germline CDR1 and CDR2: KGHSH and LQKENI. The CDR3 here is CASSGLSTDTQYF. The CDR3 DNA follows: TGTGCCAGCTCAGGACTGAGCACAGATACGCAGTATTTT.

A few counts support this clone. This chain links TRBV6-5 with TRBJ1-1; D not certain. Germline V gives CDR1 MNHEY, CDR2 SVGAGI. Deletions cut 6 bases from V and 1 base from J, with 6 bases between. The CDR3 length is 12 residues. CDR3 region: CASRGTNTEAFF. In nucleotides, the CDR3 is TGTGCCAGCAGGGGAACGAACACTGAAGCTTTCTTT.

A few counts support this clone. The V gene is TRBV7-9, the J gene TRBJ2-1; D gene uncertain. Germline assignment: CDR1 SEHNR and CDR2 FQNEAQ (reference sequence). V was shortened by 1 base and J by 2 bases, with 9 bases between the two germline ends. The CDR3 length is 15 residues. This chain's CDR3 is CASSLVGRAYNEQFF. The CDR3 DNA follows: TGTGCCAGCAGCTTAGTGGGTAGAGCCTACAATGAGCAGTTCTTC.

This sequence joins TRBV6-6 and TRBJ2-1, with TRBD1 matching 7 bases. Trimming took 5 bases from V and 16 from J; bases not matched to a gene: 17. Germline V lookup: CDR1 MNHNY, CDR2 SVGAGI (reference sequence). The CDR3 loop spans 14 amino acids. This chain's CDR3 is CASSHRDQQGVPFF. In DNA form, the CDR3 reads TGTGCCAGCAGTCATCGGGACCAGCAGGGGGTCCCATTCTTC.

CDR3 sequence reads: CASSAGTSGWETQYF. CDR3 nucleotides: TGTGCCAGCAGCGCCGGGACTAGCGGGTGGGAGACCCAGTACTTC. The gene calls are TRBV6-5 and TRBJ2-5, with 12 bases fitting TRBD2. The CDR3 is 15 residues long. Germline CDR1 is MNHEY and CDR2 is SVGAGI. V gave up 6 bases and J gave up 5 bases; unmatched junction bases: 7.

The V and J genes are TRBV7-8 and TRBJ2-3; 8 nucleotides align to TRBD1. V was pared by 3 bases and J by 2 bases, with 10 bases of the junction left unmatched. Germline assignment: CDR1 SGHVS and CDR2 FQNEAQ. The CDR3 has 17 residues. The DNA for the CDR3 is TGTGCCAGCAGCTTCCCCCCGGACAGGGCGTACACAGATACGCAGTATTTT. It yields the protein CASSFPPDRAYTDTQYF. Based on the CDR3 plus reference TRBV7-8 and TRBJ2-3, the full variable domain is GAGVSQSPRYKVAKRGQDVALRCDPISGHVSLFWYQQALGQGPEFLTYFQNEAQLDKSGLPSDRFFAERPEGSVSTLKIQRTQQEDSAVYLCASSFPPDRAYTDTQYFGPGTRLTVL.

The chain employs TRBV7-2 and TRBJ2-2; D might be TRBD1 (5 bases). V was pared by 5 bases and J by 9 bases, with 13 bases between. There are 13 residues in the CDR3. Per the germline V gene, CDR1 is SGHTA and CDR2 is FQGNSA. The CDR3 spells CASSKDSPRELFF. CDR3 DNA: TGTGCCAGCAGCAAAGACAGTCCCCGGGAGCTGTTTTTT.

In its sample, this clone was seen a few times. The sample holds other DNA sequences that translate to the same CDR3. This chain connects TRBV7-2 to TRBJ2-1, with TRBD2 matching over 11 bases. This CDR3 has 15 residues. The junction had 5 bases not matched to a gene; V was cut back by 6 bases and J by 4 bases. Germline V gene sequence: CDR1 SGHTA, CDR2 FQGNSA. CDR3 amino acids: CASSPTSGGYNEQFF. CDR3 nucleotide sequence: TGTGCCAGCAGTCCTACTAGCGGGGGTTACAATGAGCAGTTCTTC.

In its sample, this clone was seen once. The gene calls are TRBV5-6 and TRBJ1-5; D is perhaps TRBD1 (6 bases). V gave up 3 bases and J gave up 3 bases, with 10 bases separating them. This CDR3 contains 14 residues. Germline V gives CDR1 SGHDT, CDR2 YYEEEE. CDR3 protein: CASSYDRFNQPQHF. The CDR3 DNA follows: TGTGCCAGCAGCTACGACAGGTTCAATCAGCCCCAGCATTTT.

The rearrangement uses TRBV7-2 and TRBJ1-2, with D perhaps matching TRBD1 (5 bases). The CDR3 runs to 15 residues. Germline V CDR1 and CDR2: SGHTA, FQGNSA. Between the trimmed V and J ends, which lost 1 base and 0 bases, there was a span of 9 bases. The CDR3 is CASSLGRDPNYGYTF. The CDR3 DNA is TGTGCCAGCAGCTTAGGCAGGGATCCTAACTATGGCTACACCTTC. Based on the CDR3 plus reference TRBV7-2 and TRBJ1-2, the full variable domain is GAGVSQSPSNKVTEKGKDVELRCDPISGHTALYWYRQSLGQGLEFLIYFQGNSAPDKSGLPSDRFSAERTGGSVSTLTIQRTQQEDSAVYLCASSLGRDPNYGYTFGSGTRLTVV.

The chain links TRBV19 to TRBJ2-7; D gene ambiguous. This CDR3 has 16 residues. The ends were cut back, 5 bases at V and 0 bases at J, with 17 bases in the middle. Germline V gene lookup returns CDR1 LNHDA and CDR2 SQIVND (reference sequence). In nucleotides, the CDR3 is TGTGCCAGTAGTCCCTCTCCGGACCGATACTCCTACGAGCAGTACTTC. This gives the protein CASSPSPDRYSYEQYF.

This clone was observed a few times. The chain has TRBV5-4 and TRBJ1-2; 7 nucleotides agree with TRBD1. The CDR3 runs 15 residues. V shed 3 bases, J shed 7 bases, and the junction held 12 bases outside the gene matches. Germline V gene lookup returns CDR1 SGHNT and CDR2 YYREEE (reference sequence). The CDR3 nucleotides are TGTGCCAGCAGCTCGCCATCGACAGGGAGGGGTGGCTACACCTTC. Protein: CASSSPSTGRGGYTF.